This T cell receptor (beta chain) came from a study of long-term antiretroviral therapy in people with HIV. This clone has just a few counts. There was at least one pre-ART PBMC sample for each donor, plus at least two post-ART PBMC samples. Investigators performed immunoSEQ version v3.0 at survey level. The assay was immunoSEQ multiplex PCR, and TCRdb's table has in-frame clones only and misses some. Of around 39,000 clones in the sample, roughly four fifths were seen once. The clonotype originates from a man younger than 35 with HIV. Source: unsorted PBMCs, taken 1 year after starting antiretroviral therapy.

DNA for the CDR3: TGCGCCAGCAGCATCGACAGGGGAGACGGCTACACCTTC. This sequence encodes CASSIDRGDGYTF. V usage is TRBV5-1 and J usage is TRBJ1-2, with 8 bases that match TRBD1. V was pared by 4 bases and J by 8 bases, with 7 bases of the junction left unmatched. Germline V gene lookup returns CDR1 SGHRS and CDR2 YFSETQ. This CDR3 contains 13 residues.